This entry lists 32 T cell receptor beta chains sequenced from one sample in a study of blood T cell repertoires in COVID-19. Clones were sequenced by immunoSEQ multiplex PCR, and TCRdb holds only the in-frame ones, with some missing. This table holds around 100,000 clones, 85% found once. The sample comprised peripheral blood. All receptors come from a woman in her 70s with active or convalescent COVID-19.

The rearrangement links TRBV9 to TRBJ2-7, with 9 positions matching TRBD1. The CDR3 totals 14 residues. The V gene's germline CDR1 is SGDLS and CDR2 YYNGEE. V gave up 4 bases and J gave up 6 bases; unmatched junction bases: 8. The CDR3 nucleotides read TGTGCCAGCAGCTCCGTACAGGGGGCGGGCGAGCAGTACTTC. Translation gives CASSSVQGAGEQYF.

The chain has TRBV5-1 and TRBJ2-1; 9 nucleotides line up with TRBD2. Per the germline V gene, CDR1 is SGHRS and CDR2 is YFSETQ. CDR3 length equals 14 residues. With 2 bases clipped from V and 6 bases from J, the junction kept 3 bases outside the gene matches. CDR3 loop: CASSFGGRANEQFF. CDR3 coding DNA: TGCGCCAGCAGCTTTGGCGGGAGGGCCAATGAGCAGTTCTTC.

This clone was observed a few times. The J gene is TRBJ2-1, the V gene TRBV5-4, with 12 nucleotides matching TRBD2. CDR1 SGHNT and CDR2 YYREEE come from the germline V gene (reference sequence). Trimming cost V 0 bases and J 9 bases; bases outside gene matches: 7. The CDR3 covers 16 residues. The CDR3 is CASSLGLAGEGGEQFF. CDR3 nucleotides: TGTGCCAGCAGCTTGGGACTAGCGGGGGAGGGTGGTGAGCAGTTCTTC.

The rearrangement joins TRBV12-5 to TRBJ2-7; no reliable D call. Germline lookup yields CDR1 LGHNT and CDR2 FRNRAP. The CDR3 covers 15 residues. V lost 2 bases, J lost 4 bases, and 15 bases lay in between. The CDR3 region is CASGLISSHIYEQYF. The CDR3 DNA reads as TGTGCTAGTGGTTTGATAAGTTCACATATTTACGAGCAGTACTTC.

The V and J genes are TRBV6-2 or TRBV6-3 and TRBJ2-2, with TRBD1 matching over 8 bases. Trimming removed 4 bases from V and 6 bases from J; junction bases left unmatched: 10. The CDR3 covers 16 residues. The germline V gene encodes CDR1 MNHEY and CDR2 SVGEGT. For the CDR3, the DNA is TGTGCCAGCAGTTCCCTTAGGACAGGGCTCGCCGGGGAGCTGTTTTTT. It codes for CASSSLRTGLAGELFF.

The rearrangement joins TRBV4-2 to TRBJ1-5, with 7 positions matching TRBD1. This CDR3 is built from 15 residues. With 5 bases clipped from V and 2 bases from J, the junction kept 6 bases outside the gene matches. Germline CDR1 reads LGHNA; CDR2 reads YNFKEQ. The CDR3 nucleotides are TGTGCCAGCAGCTCCCGGACAGGACGCAATCAGCCCCAGCATTTT. Translating gives CASSSRTGRNQPQHF.

This clone was recorded once. The rearrangement uses TRBV19 and TRBJ2-5; TRBD2 matches at 7 bases. The CDR3 has 14 amino acids. The V and J ends lost 7 bases and 2 bases, in that order; junction bases with no gene match: 7. CDR1 and CDR2 (germline): LNHDA, SQIVND (reference sequence). The CDR3 spells CASTSWGGQETQYF. CDR3 nucleotide sequence: TGTGCCAGTACCTCCTGGGGAGGGCAAGAGACCCAGTACTTC.

The chain employs TRBV5-8 and TRBJ1-2; D gene unclear. From germline, CDR1 is SGHTS and CDR2 YDEGEE. The CDR3 consists of 12 residues. V lost 2 bases to trimming and J lost 6 bases, with 8 bases between them. The CDR3 region has the DNA TGTGCCAGCAGCTTAGGAGCGGATGGCTACACCTTC. It translates to CASSLGADGYTF.

V usage is TRBV27 and J usage is TRBJ2-3; 7 bases map to TRBD2. Germline V lookup: CDR1 MNHEY, CDR2 SMNVEV (reference sequence). V lost 6 bases, J lost 2 bases, and 8 bases stayed unmatched. The CDR3 length is 15 residues. For the CDR3, the DNA is TGTGCCAGCAGACCACTAGCGCAAGTCACAGATACGCAGTATTTT. This encodes CASRPLAQVTDTQYF.

V gene TRBV7-6 combines with J gene TRBJ2-1; 9 bases map to TRBD2. The CDR3 runs 16 residues. Germline trimming cut 5 bases from V and 6 bases from J; bases unmatched to any gene: 11. Germline V gene sequence: CDR1 SGHVS, CDR2 FNYEAQ. For the CDR3, the DNA is TGTGCCAGCAGCCCGAATATAGCGGGAGTTATCAATGAGCAGTTCTTC. Its protein is CASSPNIAGVINEQFF.

The chain uses TRBV7-2 and TRBJ2-7; 7 bases map to TRBD2. The germline gives CDR1 SGHTA, CDR2 FQGNSA. Germline trimming cut 5 bases from V and 0 bases from J; bases unmatched to any gene: 10. The CDR3 is made up of 16 amino acids. The CDR3 is CASSGGAGRNSYEQYF. The CDR3 DNA follows: TGTGCCAGCAGCGGGGGAGCGGGACGGAACTCCTACGAGCAGTACTTC.

CDR3 loop: CSASPAQTYNEQFF. DNA for the CDR3: TGCAGTGCTAGTCCCGCGCAAACTTACAATGAGCAGTTCTTC. V and J are TRBV20-1 and TRBJ2-1; no clear D. This CDR3 region has 14 residues. Between the trimmed V and J ends, which lost 3 bases and 4 bases, there was a span of 13 bases. The germline gives CDR1 DFQATT, CDR2 SNEGSKA (reference sequence).

The chain is built from TRBV3-1 (or the pseudogene TRBV3-2) and TRBJ1-2, with D hard to call. This CDR3 region has 14 residues. Per the germline V gene, CDR1 is LGHDT and CDR2 is YNNKEL (reference sequence). Trimming removed 0 bases from V and 4 bases from J, with 9 bases in between. The CDR3 spells CASSQDRRGYGYTF. The DNA of the CDR3 is TGTGCCAGCAGCCAAGATCGCCGGGGCTATGGCTACACCTTC.

The chain couples TRBV7-9 to TRBJ2-7; 12 bases align to TRBD2. After removal of 4 bases from V and 2 bases from J, the junction contained 3 bases not matched to a gene. The CDR3 runs to 15 residues. In germline, CDR1 is SEHNR, CDR2 FQNEAQ (reference sequence). CDR3 residues: CASSSGLAGPYEQYF. CDR3 nucleotides: TGTGCCAGCAGCTCCGGACTAGCGGGACCCTACGAGCAGTACTTC. Based on the CDR3 plus reference TRBV7-9 and TRBJ2-7, the full variable domain is DTGVSQNPRHKITKRGQNVTFRCDPISEHNRLYWYRQTLGQGPEFLTYFQNEAQLEKSRLLSDRFSAERPKGSFSTLEIQRTEQGDSAMYLCASSSGLAGPYEQYFGPGTRLTVT.

This clone was counted a single time. The chain employs TRBV23-1 and TRBJ1-6; the match to TRBD1 covers 8 bases. TRBV23-1 is an ORF, and what it does is uncertain. V shed 3 bases and J 0 bases; nucleotides not matched to a gene: 10. The CDR3 has 19 amino acids. The CDR3 DNA follows: TGCGCCAGCAGTCAGTCTATCCGACAGGGGAGCTCCTATAATTCACCCCTCCACTTT. As protein: CASSQSIRQGSSYNSPLHF.

The chain joins TRBV30 to TRBJ1-3; no reliable D call. The CDR3 runs to 16 residues. V lost 7 bases and J 2 bases, leaving 21 bases between the germline ends. Looked up from germline, CDR1 is GTSNPN and CDR2 is SVGIG (reference sequence). The CDR3: CASSPTVAGPGNTIYF. For the CDR3, the DNA is TGTGCCTCCTCCCCCACCGTGGCGGGCCCTGGAAACACCATATATTTT. Supplemented by reference TRBV30 and TRBJ1-3, the full variable domain reads SQTIHQWPATLVQPVGSPLSLECTVEGTSNPNLYWYRQAAGRGLQLLFYSVGIGQISSEVPQNLSASRPQDRQFILSSKKLLLSDSGFYLCASSPTVAGPGNTIYFGEGSWLTVV.

The genes are TRBV7-2 and TRBJ1-2; 12 bases line up with TRBD1. V lost 1 base to trimming and J lost 3 bases; unmatched junction nucleotides: 9. This CDR3 is 18 amino acids long. Germline CDR1 and CDR2: SGHTA and FQGNSA. The CDR3 loop is CASSLGRPGQGAHYGYTF. In DNA form, the CDR3 reads TGTGCCAGCAGCTTAGGTCGGCCGGGACAGGGGGCACACTATGGCTACACCTTC.

V gene TRBV18 combines with J gene TRBJ2-7, with 14 bases that match TRBD2. Trimming removed 4 bases from V and 3 bases from J; junction bases left unmatched: 11. CDR3 length: 18 residues. From germline, CDR1 is KGHSH and CDR2 LQKENI. Written as DNA, the CDR3 is TGTGCCAGCTCACTAGGGACTAGCGGGAGAAGGCTGGGCTACGAGCAGTACTTC. Amino acids: CASSLGTSGRRLGYEQYF.

The rearrangement joins TRBV2 to TRBJ2-5, with 8 bases aligning to TRBD2. The V gene end was trimmed by 5 bases and the J gene end by 5 bases; junction bases not matched to a gene: 13. From germline, CDR1 is SNHLY and CDR2 FYNNEI. This CDR3 has 16 residues. The CDR3 DNA reads TGTGCCAGCAGTAGATCCGGCGGGGGGCCGAGGGAGACCCAGTACTTC. Translated: CASSRSGGGPRETQYF.

The genes are TRBV30 and TRBJ1-2, with 10 bases matching TRBD1. CDR1 is GTSNPN and CDR2 is SVGIG in the germline V gene (reference sequence). Trimming cost V 0 bases and J 6 bases; bases outside gene matches: 4. This CDR3 region has 14 residues. The CDR3 bases are TGTGCCTGGAGTGTACGAGGGACAGGGGATGGCTACACCTTC. Protein product: CAWSVRGTGDGYTF.

This clone was seen a handful of times. V and J are TRBV9 and TRBJ2-4; 11 nucleotides align to TRBD1. The CDR3 spans 16 residues. J was trimmed by 7 bases and V by 2 bases; bases with no gene match: 8. Germline CDR1 reads SGDLS; CDR2 reads YYNGEE. CDR3 nucleotides: TGTGCCAGCAGCGTCTCTGGACAGGGGGCTGGGAACATTCAGTACTTC. Its translation: CASSVSGQGAGNIQYF.

In this sample, this clone turned up a few times. The chain is built from TRBV7-2 and TRBJ2-7; TRBD2 agrees at 12 bases. Trimming cost V 5 bases and J 1 base; bases outside gene matches: 6. The CDR3 covers 16 residues. Germline V gene lookup returns CDR1 SGHTA and CDR2 FQGNSA. CDR3 sequence: CASSPGTSGPSYEQYF. CDR3 sequence (DNA): TGTGCCAGCAGCCCCGGGACTAGCGGGCCATCCTACGAGCAGTACTTC.

This clone was counted a single time. The chain employs TRBV14 and TRBJ1-6; 8 bases fit TRBD1. Germline CDR1 is SGHDN and CDR2 is FVKESK. With V trimmed by 2 bases and J by 6 bases, 3 bases remained unmatched. This CDR3 comprises 15 residues. The CDR3 region is CASSQQGAGNSPLHF. CDR3 bases: TGTGCCAGCAGCCAACAGGGGGCCGGTAATTCACCCCTCCACTTT.

The chain employs TRBV6-5 and TRBJ2-5; 9 bases fit TRBD1. With V trimmed by 4 bases and J by 5 bases, 11 bases remained unmatched. The CDR3 sequence is 16 residues long. The germline V gene has CDR1 MNHEY and CDR2 SVGAGI. The CDR3 DNA is TGTGCCAGCAGTTCCCCCCCCGGACAGGGGAGGGAGACCCAGTACTTC. Its protein product is CASSSPPGQGRETQYF.

J is TRBJ1-6 and V is TRBV5-6; no firm D call. The CDR3 runs 14 residues. Looked up from germline, CDR1 is SGHDT and CDR2 is YYEEEE. Between the trimmed V and J ends, which lost 0 bases and 7 bases, there was a span of 8 bases. The CDR3 spells CASSLGQSNSPLHF. DNA of the CDR3: TGTGCCAGCAGCTTGGGGCAGTCCAATTCACCCCTCCACTTT. The full variable domain, in which reference TRBV5-6 and TRBJ1-6 provide the parts outside the CDR3, is DAGVTQSPTHLIKTRGQQVTLRCSPKSGHDTVSWYQQALGQGPQFIFQYYEEEERQRGNFPDRFSGHQFPNYSSELNVNALLLGDSALYLCASSLGQSNSPLHFGNGTRLTVT.

V usage is TRBV4-3 and J usage is TRBJ2-2; D may be TRBD2 (6 bases). CDR3 length: 18 residues. Trimming cost V 0 bases and J 4 bases, with 18 bases left between them. CDR1 and CDR2 from the germline V gene are LGHNA and YSLEER. In DNA form, the CDR3 reads TGCGCCAGCAGCCAAGAACTGGGGAGGAGGGACGGCACCGGGGAGCTGTTTTTT. It encodes CASSQELGRRDGTGELFF.

CDR3 in amino acids: CASSPLGTTGFSTDTQYF. DNA of the CDR3: TGCGCCAGCAGCCCATTGGGGACAACAGGTTTTAGCACAGATACGCAGTATTTT. This rearrangement joins TRBV5-1 to TRBJ2-3; a weak D match, TRBD1 (6 bases). The germline V and J ends were trimmed by 4 bases and 0 bases, with 21 bases remaining between them. From germline, CDR1 is SGHRS and CDR2 YFSETQ. The CDR3 sequence is 18 residues long.

This clone showed up just once. The V and J genes are TRBV27 and TRBJ2-1, with a weak D call TRBD2 (6 bases). The germline CDR1 and CDR2 sequences are MNHEY and SMNVEV (reference sequence). The CDR3 length is 12 residues. Between the trimmed V and J ends, which lost 5 bases and 14 bases, there was a span of 16 bases. The CDR3 sequence is CASSLLGTEKFF. The DNA for the CDR3 is TGTGCCAGCAGTCTCCTTGGGACTGAAAAGTTCTTC.

The chain couples TRBV3-1 (or the pseudogene TRBV3-2) to TRBJ1-5; no clear D gene. The CDR3 has 13 amino acids. Germline CDR1 reads LGHDT; CDR2 reads YNNKEL (reference sequence). V was clipped by 1 base and J by 2 bases, with 3 bases between them. The CDR3 region has the DNA TGTGCCAGCAGCCAAGGGCGCAATCAGCCCCAGCATTTT. Its translation is CASSQGRNQPQHF.

The V and J genes are TRBV5-1 and TRBJ2-1; 13 nucleotides align to TRBD2. The CDR3 is made up of 15 amino acids. Losses at the gene ends were 1 base for V and 9 bases for J; bases not matched to a gene: 4. Germline CDR1 reads SGHRS; CDR2 reads YFSETQ. CDR3 sequence: CASSLTLAGGREQFF. The CDR3, as DNA: TGCGCCAGCAGCTTGACACTAGCGGGGGGGCGTGAGCAGTTCTTC.

The chain recombines TRBV6-5 with TRBJ2-1; 8 nucleotides line up with TRBD1. The CDR3 sequence is 14 residues long. V lost 6 bases and J lost 6; bases outside the gene matches: 7. CDR1 is MNHEY, CDR2 SVGAGI, per germline. The CDR3 coding sequence is TGTGCCAGCAGCCCCAGGGGGCAGGCCAATGAGCAGTTCTTC. Translating gives CASSPRGQANEQFF.

The V and J genes are TRBV7-2 and TRBJ2-6; D is uncertain. Trimming cost V 3 bases and J 0 bases, with 3 bases left between them. This CDR3 is built from 14 residues. From germline, CDR1 is SGHTA and CDR2 FQGNSA. The CDR3 DNA is TGTGCCAGCAGCTTCAGCTCTGGGGCCAACGTCCTGACTTTC. The encoded protein is CASSFSSGANVLTF. Based on the CDR3 plus reference TRBV7-2 and TRBJ2-6, the full variable domain is GAGVSQSPSNKVTEKGKDVELRCDPISGHTALYWYRQSLGQGLEFLIYFQGNSAPDKSGLPSDRFSAERTGGSVSTLTIQRTQQEDSAVYLCASSFSSGANVLTFGAGSRLTVL.